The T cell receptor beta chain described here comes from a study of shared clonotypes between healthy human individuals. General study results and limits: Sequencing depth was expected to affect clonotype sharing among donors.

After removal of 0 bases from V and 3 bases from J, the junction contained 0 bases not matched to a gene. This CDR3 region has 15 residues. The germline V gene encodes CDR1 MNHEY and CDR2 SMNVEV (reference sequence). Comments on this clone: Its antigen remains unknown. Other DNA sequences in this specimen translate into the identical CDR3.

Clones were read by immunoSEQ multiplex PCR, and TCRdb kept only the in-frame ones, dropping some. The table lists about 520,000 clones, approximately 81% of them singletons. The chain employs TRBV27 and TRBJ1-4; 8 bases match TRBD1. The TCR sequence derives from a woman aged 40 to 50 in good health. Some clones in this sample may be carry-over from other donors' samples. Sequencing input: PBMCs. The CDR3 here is CASSLSGQANEKLFF. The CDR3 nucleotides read TGTGCCAGCAGTTTATCGGGACAGGCTAATGAAAAACTGTTTTTT.